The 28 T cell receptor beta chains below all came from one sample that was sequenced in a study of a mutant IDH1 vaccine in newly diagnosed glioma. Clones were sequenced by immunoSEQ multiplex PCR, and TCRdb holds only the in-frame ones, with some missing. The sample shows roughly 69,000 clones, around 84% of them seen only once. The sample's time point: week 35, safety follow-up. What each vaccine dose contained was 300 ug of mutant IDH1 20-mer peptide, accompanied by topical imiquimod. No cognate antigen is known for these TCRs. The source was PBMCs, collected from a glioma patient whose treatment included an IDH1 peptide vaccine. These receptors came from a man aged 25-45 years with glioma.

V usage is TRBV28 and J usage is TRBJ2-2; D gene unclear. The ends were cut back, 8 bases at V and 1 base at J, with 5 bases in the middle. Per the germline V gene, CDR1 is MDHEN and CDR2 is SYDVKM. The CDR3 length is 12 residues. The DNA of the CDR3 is TGTGCCAGCTGGGGGAACACCGGGGAGCTGTTTTTT. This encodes CASWGNTGELFF.

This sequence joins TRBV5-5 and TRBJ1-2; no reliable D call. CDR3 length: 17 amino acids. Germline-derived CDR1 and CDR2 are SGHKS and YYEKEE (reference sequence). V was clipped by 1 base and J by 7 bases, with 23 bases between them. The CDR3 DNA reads TGTGCCAGCAGCTTGTTGCTCTGGGCAGGTTCGAACGGTGGCTACACCTTC. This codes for CASSLLLWAGSNGGYTF.

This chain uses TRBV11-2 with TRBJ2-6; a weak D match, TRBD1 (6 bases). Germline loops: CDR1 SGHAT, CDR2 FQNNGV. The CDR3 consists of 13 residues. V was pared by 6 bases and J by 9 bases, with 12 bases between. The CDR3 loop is CASSHRENNVLTF. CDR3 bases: TGTGCCAGCAGTCACAGGGAAAACAACGTCCTGACTTTC.

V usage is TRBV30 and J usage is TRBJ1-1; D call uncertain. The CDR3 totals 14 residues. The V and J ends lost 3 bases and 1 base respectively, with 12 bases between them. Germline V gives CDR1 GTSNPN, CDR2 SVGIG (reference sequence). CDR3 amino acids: CAWRIHGTNTEAFF. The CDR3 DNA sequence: TGTGCCTGGAGGATCCACGGTACGAACACTGAAGCTTTCTTT.

CDR3 nucleotides: TGTGCCAGCAGCAAAGGACAGGCGGCGGGGGAAAAACTGTTTTTT. Protein sequence: CASSKGQAAGEKLFF. V and J are TRBV5-6 and TRBJ1-4, with TRBD1 matching 7 bases. Looked up from germline, CDR1 is SGHDT and CDR2 is YYEEEE. The CDR3 is 15 residues long. Trimming at V came to 4 bases and at J to 8 bases, leaving 11 bases not matched to a gene. The full variable domain, its missing parts supplied by reference TRBV5-6 and TRBJ1-4, is DAGVTQSPTHLIKTRGQQVTLRCSPKSGHDTVSWYQQALGQGPQFIFQYYEEEERQRGNFPDRFSGHQFPNYSSELNVNALLLGDSALYLCASSKGQAAGEKLFFGSGTQLSVL.

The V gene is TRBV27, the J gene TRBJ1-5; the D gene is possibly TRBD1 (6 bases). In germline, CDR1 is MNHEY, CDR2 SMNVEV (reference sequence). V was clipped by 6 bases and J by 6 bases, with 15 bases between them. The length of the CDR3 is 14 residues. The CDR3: CASSCTGPRQPQHF. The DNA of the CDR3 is TGTGCCAGCAGCTGTACAGGGCCCCGTCAGCCCCAGCATTTT.

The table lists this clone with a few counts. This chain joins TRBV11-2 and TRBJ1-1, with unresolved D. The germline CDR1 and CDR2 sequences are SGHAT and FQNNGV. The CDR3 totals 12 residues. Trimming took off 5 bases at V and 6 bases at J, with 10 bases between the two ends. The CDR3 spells CASSPSYAEAFF. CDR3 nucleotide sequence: TGTGCCAGCAGCCCTTCTTACGCTGAAGCTTTCTTT.

This CDR3 is CASSIEDTQYF. The CDR3 nucleotides read TGTGCCAGTAGTATCGAAGATACGCAGTATTTT. V usage is TRBV19 and J usage is TRBJ2-3; D call uncertain. The length of the CDR3 is 11 residues. Trimming removed 3 bases at V and 5 bases at J, with 3 bases between. CDR1 and CDR2 (germline): LNHDA, SQIVND (reference sequence).

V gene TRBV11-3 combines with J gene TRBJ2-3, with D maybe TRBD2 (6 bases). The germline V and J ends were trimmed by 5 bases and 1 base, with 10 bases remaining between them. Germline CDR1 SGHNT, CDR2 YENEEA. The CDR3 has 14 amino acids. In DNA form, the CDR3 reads TGTGCCAGCAGCACGGGGGAGCGCACAGATACGCAGTATTTT. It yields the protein CASSTGERTDTQYF.

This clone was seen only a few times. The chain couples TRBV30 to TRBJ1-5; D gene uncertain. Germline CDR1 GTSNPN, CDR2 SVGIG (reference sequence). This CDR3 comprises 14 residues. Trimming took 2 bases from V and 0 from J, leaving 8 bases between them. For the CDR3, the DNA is TGTGCCTGGAGTCGTTGGGATAGCAATCAGCCCCAGCATTTT. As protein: CAWSRWDSNQPQHF.

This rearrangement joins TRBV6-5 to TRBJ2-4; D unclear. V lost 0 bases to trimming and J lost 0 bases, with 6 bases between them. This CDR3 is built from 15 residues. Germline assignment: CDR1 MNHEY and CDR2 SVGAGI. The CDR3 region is CASSYSGLAKNIQYF. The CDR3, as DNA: TGTGCCAGCAGTTACTCCGGGCTAGCCAAAAACATTCAGTACTTC.

In nucleotides, the CDR3 is TGTGCCAGCTCAATGAGGGGGAACACTGAAGCTTTCTTT. Translated: CASSMRGNTEAFF. The chain recombines TRBV5-8 with TRBJ1-1, with D perhaps TRBD1 (5 bases). Germline-derived CDR1 and CDR2 are SGHTS and YDEGEE. The CDR3 contains 13 residues. The V and J ends lost 7 bases and 1 base respectively, with 11 bases between them.

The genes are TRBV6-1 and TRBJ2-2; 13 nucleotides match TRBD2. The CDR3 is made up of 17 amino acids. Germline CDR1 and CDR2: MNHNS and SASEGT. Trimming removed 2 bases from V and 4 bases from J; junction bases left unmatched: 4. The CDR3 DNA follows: TGTGCCAGCAGTGAACGGACTAGCGGGGGCCCCACCGGGGAGCTGTTTTTT. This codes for CASSERTSGGPTGELFF.

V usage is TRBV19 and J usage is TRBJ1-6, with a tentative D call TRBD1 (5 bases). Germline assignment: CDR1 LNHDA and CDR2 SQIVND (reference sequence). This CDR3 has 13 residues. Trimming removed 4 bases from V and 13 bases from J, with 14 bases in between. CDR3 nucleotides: TGTGCCAGTAGTACGGGGCCAAGGGGTCCCCTCCACTTT. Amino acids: CASSTGPRGPLHF. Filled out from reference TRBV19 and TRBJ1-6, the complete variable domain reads DGGITQSPKYLFRKEGQNVTLSCEQNLNHDAMYWYRQDPGQGLRLIYYSQIVNDFQKGDIAEGYSVSREKKESFPLTVTSAQKNPTAFYLCASSTGPRGPLHFGNGTRLTVT.

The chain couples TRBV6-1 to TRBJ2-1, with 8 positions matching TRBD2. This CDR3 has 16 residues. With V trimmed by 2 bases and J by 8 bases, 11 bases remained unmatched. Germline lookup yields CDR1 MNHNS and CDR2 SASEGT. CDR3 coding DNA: TGTGCCAGCAGTGAAAGGGACGGGGGGGGCCAATATGAGCAGTTCTTC. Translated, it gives CASSERDGGGQYEQFF.

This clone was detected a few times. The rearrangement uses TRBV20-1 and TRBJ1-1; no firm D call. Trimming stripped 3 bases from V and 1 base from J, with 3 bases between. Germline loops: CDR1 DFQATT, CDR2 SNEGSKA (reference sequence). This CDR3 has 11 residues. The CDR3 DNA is TGCAGTGCTAGCCAGAACACTGAAGCTTTCTTT. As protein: CSASQNTEAFF.

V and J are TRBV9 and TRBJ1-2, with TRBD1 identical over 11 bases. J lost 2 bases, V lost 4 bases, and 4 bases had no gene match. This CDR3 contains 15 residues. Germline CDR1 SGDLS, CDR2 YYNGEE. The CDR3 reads CASSPRTGGNYGYTF. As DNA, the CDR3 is TGTGCCAGCAGCCCCCGGACAGGGGGCAACTATGGCTACACCTTC. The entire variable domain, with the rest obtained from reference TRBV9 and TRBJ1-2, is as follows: DSGVTQTPKHLITATGQRVTLRCSPRSGDLSVYWYQQSLDQGLQFLIQYYNGEERAKGNILERFSAQQFPDLHSELNLSSLELGDSALYFCASSPRTGGNYGYTFGSGTRLTVV.

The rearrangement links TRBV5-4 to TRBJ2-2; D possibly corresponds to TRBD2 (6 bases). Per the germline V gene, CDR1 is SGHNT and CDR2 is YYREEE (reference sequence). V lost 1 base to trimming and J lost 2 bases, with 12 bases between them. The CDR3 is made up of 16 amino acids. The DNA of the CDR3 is TGTGCCAGCAGCTTGTTCCGGGGGTCCAACACCGGGGAGCTGTTTTTT. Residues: CASSLFRGSNTGELFF.

CDR3 loop: CSVVQGTYNEQFF. CDR3 nucleotide sequence: TGCAGCGTTGTCCAGGGGACCTACAATGAGCAGTTCTTC. This rearrangement joins TRBV29-1 to TRBJ2-1; maybe TRBD1 (6 bases). CDR1 is SQVTM and CDR2 is ANQGSEA in the germline V gene. The CDR3 has 13 amino acids. Trimming shortened V by 4 bases and J by 2 bases, and 9 bases separated the two germline ends.

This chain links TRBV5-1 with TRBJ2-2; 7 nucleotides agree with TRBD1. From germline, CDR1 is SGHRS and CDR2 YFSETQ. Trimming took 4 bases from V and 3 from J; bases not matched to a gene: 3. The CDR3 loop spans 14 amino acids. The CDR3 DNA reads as TGCGCCAGCAGCCGTGGACAGGACACCGGGGAGCTGTTTTTT. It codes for CASSRGQDTGELFF.

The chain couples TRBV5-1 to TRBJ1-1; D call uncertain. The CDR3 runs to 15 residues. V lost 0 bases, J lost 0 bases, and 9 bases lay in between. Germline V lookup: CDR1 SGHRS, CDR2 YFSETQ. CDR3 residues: CASSLGQVMNTEAFF. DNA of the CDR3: TGCGCCAGCAGCTTGGGGCAGGTCATGAACACTGAAGCTTTCTTT. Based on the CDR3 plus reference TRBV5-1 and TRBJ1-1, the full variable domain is KAGVTQTPRYLIKTRGQQVTLSCSPISGHRSVSWYQQTPGQGLQFLFEYFSETQRNKGNFPGRFSGRQFSNSRSEMNVSTLELGDSALYLCASSLGQVMNTEAFFGQGTRLTVV.

The CDR3 DNA follows: TGTGCCAGCAGTGTTGAGCGGGGAGAATTCACCGGGGAGCTGTTTTTT. Translating gives CASSVERGEFTGELFF. The chain has TRBV6-1 and TRBJ2-2, with 7 bases fitting TRBD2. In germline, CDR1 is MNHNS, CDR2 SASEGT. J was trimmed by 4 bases and V by 4 bases; bases with no gene match: 9. This CDR3 has 16 residues.

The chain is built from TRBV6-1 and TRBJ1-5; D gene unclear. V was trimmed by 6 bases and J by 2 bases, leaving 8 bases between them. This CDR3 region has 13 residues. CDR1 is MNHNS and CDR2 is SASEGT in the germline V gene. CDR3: CASRDRGNQPQHF. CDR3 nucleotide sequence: TGTGCCAGCAGGGATCGGGGCAATCAGCCCCAGCATTTT.

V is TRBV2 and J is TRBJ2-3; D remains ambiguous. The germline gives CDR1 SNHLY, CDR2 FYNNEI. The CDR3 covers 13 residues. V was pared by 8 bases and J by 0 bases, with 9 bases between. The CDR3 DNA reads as TGTGCCAGCGGGCAGGAGAGCACAGATACGCAGTATTTT. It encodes CASGQESTDTQYF.

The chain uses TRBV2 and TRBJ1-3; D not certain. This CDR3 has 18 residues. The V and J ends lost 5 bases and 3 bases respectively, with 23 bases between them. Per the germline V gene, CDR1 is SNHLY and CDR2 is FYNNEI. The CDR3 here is CASSNAGSYSFYGNTIYF. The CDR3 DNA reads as TGTGCCAGCAGTAACGCCGGGTCCTACTCGTTTTATGGAAACACCATATATTTT.

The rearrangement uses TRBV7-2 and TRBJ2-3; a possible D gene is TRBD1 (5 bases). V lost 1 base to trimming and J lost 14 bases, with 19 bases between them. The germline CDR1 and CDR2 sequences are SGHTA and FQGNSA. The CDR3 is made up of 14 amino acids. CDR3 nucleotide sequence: TGTGCCAGCAGCTTAGGAAGGACAAACACTGGCTTGTATTTT. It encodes CASSLGRTNTGLYF.

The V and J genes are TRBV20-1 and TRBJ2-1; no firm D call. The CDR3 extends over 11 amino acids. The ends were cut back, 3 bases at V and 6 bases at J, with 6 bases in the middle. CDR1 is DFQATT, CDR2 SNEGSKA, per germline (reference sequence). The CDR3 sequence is CSARSLNEQFF. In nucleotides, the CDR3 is TGCAGTGCTAGGTCACTCAATGAGCAGTTCTTC.

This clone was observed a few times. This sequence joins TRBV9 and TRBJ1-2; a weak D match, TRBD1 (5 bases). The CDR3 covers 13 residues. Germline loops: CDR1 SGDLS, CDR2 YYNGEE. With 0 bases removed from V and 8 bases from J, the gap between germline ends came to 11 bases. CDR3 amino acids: CASSVEGVDGYTF. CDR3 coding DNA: TGTGCCAGCAGCGTAGAAGGGGTTGACGGCTACACCTTC.